This T cell receptor (beta chain) was obtained from a study of cytomegalovirus exposure and HLA in healthy donors (TCRdb year 2017). Notes on the research overall: According to an earlier analysis of 450 to 650 of the donors, about 179 million T cells yielded 95 million to 140 million unique TCR beta sequences and about 300 Gb of sequence data. HLA typing covered class I and class II loci at four-digit resolution. An earlier analysis of approximately 500 of the donors applied high-throughput TCR beta sequencing to assess whether each TCR beta V gene segment acted as functional or pseudogenic. The genetic ancestry cluster associated with self-reported Caucasian donors included 70% to 85% of the approximately 430 genotyped donors. Every discovery cohort repertoire had been produced on one sequencing platform. Using immunosequencing, the study profiled T cell repertoires from about 610 subjects and related those repertoires to cytomegalovirus serostatus. Roughly five DR-DQ haplotypes were handled as single units for association and clustering, since linkage in the cohort was strong. In a later genetic analysis, genome-wide SNP genotypes for about 55% of the roughly 670 donors were used, and that subset was treated as a discovery cohort. Among under 450 genotyped donors of the cohort, an average of about 240,000 unique TCR beta nucleotide sequences were sequenced per donor, roughly a sixth of them non-productive. Donor age, sex, ethnicity and CMV serostatus were compiled alongside the repertoire data. The study aimed to test whether signatures of past pathogen exposure could be identified by cataloging public T cell receptors. Along with the roughly 710-subject first cohort, a separate validation cohort of over a hundred different subjects was used. Around 330 gigabases of sequencing data and tens of millions of unique TCR sequences made up an early release that covered around 640 HLA-typed donors. Typing coverage differed by locus: A, B, C, DRB1 and DQB1 were typed in roughly 629-630 donors, DQA1 in about 560, DPA1 in around 580, and DPB1 in 450 to 480. To study patterns of TCR occurrence, a later analysis re-analyzed previously published TCR beta repertoires from 666 donors and added high-resolution HLA genotyping. To predict cytomegalovirus infection status, the study brought together high-throughput TCR immunosequencing, statistical association of individual TCRs with disease status, and machine learning. In the later analysis, no new phenotypic data were used to find candidate immune exposures; instead, reliance was placed on TCR beta sequences and their occurrence across donors. The research as a whole found: A later analysis reported that several top co-occurrence clusters appeared linked to parvovirus B19, influenza, CMV and Epstein-Barr virus. A cluster of highly shared sequence variants was judged likely to represent a technical artifact of the sequencing pipeline. Linkage disequilibrium might explain the correlated functional status among segregating V segments, but an unknown experimental factor could not be excluded. A total of fewer than 200 TCR beta chains were listed by the study as associated with cytomegalovirus. Approximately 16 rarely observed V segments, including chromosome 9 orphons, were excluded from the earlier analysis of several hundred of the donors because counts were too low. Because HLA typing was missing for some donors at each locus, association tests included only the typed subset. CMV serostatus was the only immune exposure information available for the cohort. Assigning TCR associations to individual alleles was difficult when HLA alleles, especially DR and DQ, strongly co-occurred. The authors suggested that the approach could potentially be extended to other disease states and immunological phenotypes. In vitro tests confirmed that three of the cytomegalovirus-associated TCR beta chains recognize cytomegalovirus antigens. In a later genetic analysis, fewer N-insertions in productive TCRs were reported among donors in an Asian-associated ancestry cluster than the roughly 640-donor mean. Broadly in line with IMGT annotations, most TCR beta V segments showed up in productive rearrangements about 87% or about 30% of the time in an earlier analysis of approximately 640 of the donors. Only TCR beta chains were sequenced in this cohort, and the absence of alpha or paired-chain data limited detectable features. A later genetic analysis associated a missense DCLRE1C variant with V-gene and J-gene trimming of TCR beta chains, and an independent cohort replicated the association. Cytomegalovirus status was reported to be diagnosed by the classifier with high specificity and sensitivity in both the original and validation cohorts. A later analysis found that TCR association rates varied across HLA loci, with DRB1 alleles showing the most associated TCRs and HLA-C alleles the fewest. A later analysis associated about 17,000 TCR beta sequences with specific HLA alleles at a false discovery rate of 0.05. According to a later analysis, most CMV-associated TCR beta chains appeared to be HLA-restricted, and the HLA associations seemed to be driven largely by CMV exposure. The presence/absence analyses assumed that sequencing depth was roughly uniform across donors, and that assumption may not be true. The 87-base-pair reads could not distinguish some IMGT-functional V segments, including TRBV6-2 and TRBV6-3, so those segments were excluded. A further reported finding was that TCR beta sequences accurately predicted the HLA-A and HLA-B alleles for most subjects in the first cohort. Compared with equally common non-associated chains, HLA-associated TCR beta chains in a later analysis were more clonally expanded and had lower generation probabilities. Across donors, most TCR sequences were observed very rarely, whereas some public TCRs were present in many individuals.

The cohort was made up of about 610 healthy bone marrow donors. Cohort members were all nominally healthy when sampled, although unrecorded immune exposures were likely present. The donor was CMV seronegative and was included in the group of over 300 seronegative cohort members. A peripheral blood sample was collected from each donor, and TCR beta sequencing was performed on peripheral blood mononuclear cells. Genomic DNA was extracted from the blood cell samples with the Qiagen DNeasy Blood Extraction Kit. V is cut back by 3 bases and J by 6 bases, with 11 bases in the junction unmatched. The CDR3 has 16 amino acids, counting the end cysteine and phenylalanine. Only the CDR3 DNA is retained, 48 bases long and in frame from the first base. The germline V gene provides CDR1 SGHRS and CDR2 YFSETQ. Points on this clone: This receptor's antigen is unknown. No clone much larger than this one lies a single base away; base qualities are absent.

The protocol used for the library was the immunoSEQ multiplex PCR assay. For the multiplex PCR, a mixture combining 60 forward primers for TCR Vbeta segments and 13 reverse primers for TCR Jbeta segments was used. The CDR3 region of rearranged TCR beta genes was amplified from genomic DNA with a multiplex PCR assay. Amplified TCR beta libraries were sequenced as 87-base-pair reads on the Illumina HiSeq System. The paper's data handling went like this. Across the 670 or so repertoires, a later analysis counted some 81 million unique TCR beta chains, around 10 million of which were shared by at least two donors. Raw reads were error-corrected and collapsed into unique sequences with a nearest-neighbor algorithm that merged closely related sequences to remove PCR and sequencing errors. To assign V, D and J gene segments, CDR3 sequences were aligned to IMGT reference sequences. For a sequence to be retained, a match of at least six nucleotides to both a V gene segment and a J gene segment was required. Rearrangements were classified as productive when the CDR3 lacked stop codons and remained in frame with V and J, and all other rearrangements were classified as non-productive. CDR3 was defined by IMGT convention, running from the second conserved V-encoded cysteine to the conserved J-encoded phenylalanine. The earlier analysis of some 600 of the donors excluded sequences that lacked an unambiguous match to a single V gene segment. An earlier analysis of under 750 of the donors called V segments functional above 56.7% productive rearrangements and segregating when the between-donor standard deviation exceeded 5%. A statistical classification framework was developed to diagnose cytomegalovirus status using the catalog of TCR beta chain sequences. In a later analysis, V and J genes were assigned by comparing TCR nucleotide sequences against IMGT/GENE-DB human TR gene sequences. The TCRdist pipeline was used in a later analysis to assign CDR3 sequences and most-parsimonious VDJ recombination scenarios. In a later analysis, each TCR beta chain was defined by its CDR3 amino acid sequence together with its V-gene family, and reads without a unique V-gene family were excluded. As a way to deal with suspected cross-contamination and a sequencing artifact, a later analysis dropped 640 or so nucleotide sequences that were highly shared and had low generation probability. A later analysis calculated a clonal expansion index for each public chain from normalized within-repertoire ranks of inferred template counts. In a later analysis, generation probabilities were computed using a VDJ recombination model fitted to out-of-frame rearrangements, and the results were checked against IGoR. In a later analysis, hypergeometric tests were used to score TCR-TCR, TCR-HLA and TCR-CMV co-occurrence, with a repertoire-size bias correction applied to TCR pairs. To estimate false discovery rates, a later analysis permuted the HLA or CMV assignments 20 times. In a later analysis, co-occurring TCRs were grouped with DBSCAN, and TCRdist sequence similarity was added when clustering was performed within HLA-allele-positive subsets. Repertoires with fewer than 30,000 or more than 120,000 public chains were left out of co-occurrence clustering, as were four to six repertoires with anomalous nucleotide sharing. The immuneACCESS repertoire file appears here via TCRdb, limited to in-frame rearrangements. These files lack a portion of the clones; in checked studies, under half of the deficit traces to unresolved V genes, and the cause of the others is not known. From that table come the V and J calls and clone size; the DNA was used to work out D and trimming. The sample includes about 140,000 clones, with 82% observed a single time. The ten biggest clones cover 1.5% to 2.5% of the sample.

The V gene is TRBV5-1 and the J gene is TRBJ2-1, with 8 bases matching TRBD2. Material for sequencing was PBMCs. The source is a woman in her forties in good health and CMV-seronegative. The CDR3 amino acid sequence is: CASSSLTGLGRNEQFF. Here is the DNA: TGCGCCAGCAGCTCGTTAACGGGACTAGGCCGCAATGAGCAGTTCTTC.